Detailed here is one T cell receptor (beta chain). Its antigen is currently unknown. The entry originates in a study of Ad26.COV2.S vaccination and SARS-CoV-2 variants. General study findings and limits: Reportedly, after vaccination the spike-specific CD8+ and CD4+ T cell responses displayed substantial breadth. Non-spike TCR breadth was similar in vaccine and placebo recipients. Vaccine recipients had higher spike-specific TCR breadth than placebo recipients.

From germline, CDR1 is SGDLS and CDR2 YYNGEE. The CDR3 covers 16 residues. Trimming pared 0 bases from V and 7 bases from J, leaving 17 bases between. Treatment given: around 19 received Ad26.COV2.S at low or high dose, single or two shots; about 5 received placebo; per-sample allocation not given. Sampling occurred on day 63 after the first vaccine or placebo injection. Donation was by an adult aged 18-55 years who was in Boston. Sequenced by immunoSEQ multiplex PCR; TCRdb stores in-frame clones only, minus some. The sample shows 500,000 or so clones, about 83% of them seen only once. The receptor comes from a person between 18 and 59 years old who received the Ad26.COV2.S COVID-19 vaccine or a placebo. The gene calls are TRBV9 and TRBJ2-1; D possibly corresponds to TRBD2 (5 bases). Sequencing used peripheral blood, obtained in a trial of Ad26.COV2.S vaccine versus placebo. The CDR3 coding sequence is TGTGCCAGCAGCGTAGGAGATACCCCAAAGCGGAATGAGCAGTTCTTC. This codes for CASSVGDTPKRNEQFF.